This is a list of T cell receptor beta chains from one sample in a study of blood T cell repertoires in COVID-19. Assay: immunoSEQ multiplex PCR; the TCRdb copy retains only in-frame clones and omits some. The sample records 150,000 to 180,000 clones, 76% being singletons. The sequenced sample consisted of peripheral blood. These receptor sequences come from an elderly woman with acute or convalescent COVID-19. CDR3s include the opening cysteine and the closing phenylalanine or tryptophan. The order of the fields is clone size, V gene, J gene, D gene, CDR3 length, CDR3 protein, CDR3 DNA. A D gene is named only where the DNA matches it firmly. Expanded clones get a size class; other rows say once, few or many, or leave the size out.

.	TRBV7-8	TRBJ2-2	TRBD1	17	CASSLPTGTGNTGELFF	TGTGCCAGCAGCTTGCCAACCGGGACAGGGAACACCGGGGAGCTGTTTTTT
.	TRBV7-3	TRBJ2-6	.	16	CASSLNPGAGANVLTF	TGTGCCAGCAGCTTAAATCCAGGGGCTGGGGCCAACGTCCTGACTTTC
.	TRBV7-2	TRBJ2-5	TRBD1	13	CASSPYRGETQYF	TGTGCCAGCAGCCCGTACAGGGGAGAGACCCAGTACTTC
.	TRBV5-6	TRBJ2-5	.	14	CASSLEEAGAAQYF	TGTGCCAGCAGCTTGGAGGAGGCGGGGGCGGCCCAGTACTTC
.	TRBV6-5	TRBJ1-5	.	13	CASRGGAHQPQHF	TGTGCCAGCCGCGGGGGGGCTCATCAGCCCCAGCATTTT
.	TRBV12-3/TRBV12-4	TRBJ2-7	.	12	CASSLGAYEQYF	TGTGCCAGCAGCCTCGGGGCCTACGAGCAGTACTTC
many	TRBV4-1	TRBJ1-1	.	14	CASSPPTDNTEAFF	TGCGCCAGCAGCCCCCCTACAGATAACACTGAAGCTTTCTTT
.	TRBV7-8	TRBJ1-1	.	14	CASSLVGGDTEAFF	TGTGCCAGCAGCTTAGTGGGGGGGGACACTGAAGCTTTCTTT
once	TRBV18	TRBJ2-3	TRBD1	16	CASSERQGAATDTQYF	TGTGCCAGCTCAGAACGACAGGGGGCAGCGACAGATACGCAGTATTTT
.	TRBV18	TRBJ2-6	.	15	CASSPRDTGANVLTF	TGTGCCAGCTCACCCCGGGACACGGGGGCCAACGTCCTGACTTTC
.	TRBV7-9	TRBJ2-7	.	15	CASSRATGYPYEQYF	TGTGCCAGCAGTCGAGCGACCGGGTACCCCTACGAGCAGTACTTC
.	TRBV6-5	TRBJ1-2	TRBD1	14	CASNYEGASYGYTF	TGTGCCAGCAATTACGAGGGGGCCTCCTATGGCTACACCTTC
.	TRBV19	TRBJ2-5	TRBD2	13	CASKAGVQETQYF	TGTGCCAGTAAGGCGGGAGTCCAAGAGACCCAGTACTTC
.	TRBV5-4	TRBJ2-1	.	18	CASSRVVIRPSSYNEQFF	TGTGCCAGCAGCCGCGTCGTTATCAGGCCAAGCTCCTACAATGAGCAGTTCTTC
.	TRBV19	TRBJ2-1	.	14	CASSRGLVSNEQFF	TGTGCCAGTAGTAGAGGGCTAGTGAGCAATGAGCAGTTCTTC
.	TRBV11-2	TRBJ2-1	.	15	CASSLLGSRVDEQFF	TGTGCCAGCAGCTTGCTGGGATCCAGGGTCGATGAGCAGTTCTTC
.	TRBV7-2	TRBJ2-5	.	13	CASSPGLGETQYF	TGTGCCAGCAGCCCCGGGTTGGGAGAGACCCAGTACTTC
.	TRBV7-8	TRBJ1-3	.	14	CASSQQSSGNTIYF	TGTGCCAGCAGCCAACAGAGCTCTGGAAACACCATATATTTT
.	TRBV14	TRBJ2-2	TRBD1	15	CASSPGQVNTGELFF	TGTGCCAGCAGCCCCGGACAGGTGAACACCGGGGAGCTGTTTTTT
.	TRBV5-1	TRBJ1-5	TRBD1	15	CASSLGTGGTQPQHF	TGCGCCAGCAGCTTGGGCACAGGGGGTACTCAGCCCCAGCATTTT
once	TRBV27	TRBJ1-6	TRBD1	15	CASNGLDRINSPLHF	TGTGCCAGCAACGGTCTGGACAGGATTAATTCACCCCTCCACTTT
.	TRBV7-6	TRBJ2-5	.	15	CASSAAGERVETQYF	TGTGCCAGCAGCGCCGCAGGGGAGAGAGTTGAGACCCAGTACTTC
.	TRBV7-2	TRBJ1-1	.	13	CASSRRVSTEAFF	TGTGCCAGCAGCCGTCGGGTTTCTACTGAAGCTTTCTTT
.	TRBV7-8	TRBJ2-7	TRBD2	17	CASSLVYGTSGGYEQYF	TGTGCCAGCAGCTTAGTTTACGGGACTAGCGGGGGATACGAGCAGTACTTC
.	TRBV6-5	TRBJ1-2	TRBD1	14	CASTRGTGNYGYTF	TGTGCCAGCACCCGAGGGACAGGGAACTATGGCTACACCTTC